One sample yielded the 15 T cell receptor beta chains listed below, sequenced in a study of blood T cell repertoires in COVID-19. Assay used: immunoSEQ multiplex PCR; TCRdb lists only in-frame clones, some missing. The data show about 170,000 clones, more than 75% seen once. Input material: peripheral blood. The receptors stem from a man between 65 and 80 years old with acute or convalescent COVID-19.

The genes are TRBV3-1 (or the pseudogene TRBV3-2) and TRBJ1-2; D unresolved. V was clipped by 0 bases and J by 4 bases, with 9 bases between them. Germline lookup yields CDR1 LGHDT and CDR2 YNNKEL (reference sequence). CDR3 size: 14 residues. The CDR3 protein is CASSQDSVAYGYTF. Here the CDR3 DNA reads TGTGCCAGCAGCCAAGACAGTGTCGCCTATGGCTACACCTTC.

The J gene is TRBJ2-2, the V gene TRBV6-2 or TRBV6-3; D is unclear. V dropped 0 bases and J dropped 4 bases, with 9 bases sitting between them. Germline loops: CDR1 MNHEY, CDR2 SVGEGT. The CDR3 loop spans 15 amino acids. For the CDR3, the DNA is TGTGCCAGCAGTTACTCGCGGTGGGTCACCGGGGAGCTGTTTTTT. Its protein product is CASSYSRWVTGELFF.

This rearrangement joins TRBV27 to TRBJ2-3; D is possibly TRBD2 (5 bases). This CDR3 is built from 16 residues. The V end was cut by 7 bases, the J end by 6 bases, with 23 bases between. Germline V CDR1 and CDR2: MNHEY, SMNVEV (reference sequence). DNA for the CDR3: TGTGCCAGCATCCTCCGCCTAGCCTCCAGTGCGGATACGCAGTATTTT. Protein product: CASILRLASSADTQYF.

This clone was counted a few times. V is TRBV12-3 or TRBV12-4 and J is TRBJ2-7, with TRBD1 matching over 7 bases. This CDR3 has 13 residues. J lost 1 base, V lost 10 bases, and 7 bases had no gene match. CDR3 nucleotide sequence: TGTGCCAACCGGGCAGGGGGTTCCTACGAGCAGTACTTC. Protein product: CANRAGGSYEQYF.

CDR3 sequence reads: CATSSPGIGYEQYF. CDR3 sequence (DNA): TGTGCCACCAGCAGTCCGGGGATAGGTTACGAGCAGTACTTC. This chain links TRBV15 with TRBJ2-7; possibly TRBD2 for D (5 bases). The CDR3 runs to 14 residues. In germline, CDR1 is LNHNV, CDR2 YYDKDF (reference sequence). V lost 3 bases and J 4 bases, leaving 13 bases between the germline ends.

The genes are TRBV5-1 and TRBJ2-1, with D possibly matching TRBD2 (5 bases). Germline CDR1 SGHRS, CDR2 YFSETQ. This CDR3 has 15 amino acids. V lost 0 bases and J lost 7, with 14 bases in between. The CDR3 loop is CASSLGVGEANEQFF. For the CDR3, the DNA is TGCGCCAGCAGCTTGGGGGTGGGAGAGGCGAATGAGCAGTTCTTC.

The DNA of the CDR3 is TGTGCCAGCTCCTCAGGGGTCCGAACCGGGGAGCTGTTTTTT. As protein: CASSSGVRTGELFF. The rearrangement joins TRBV2 to TRBJ2-2, with D perhaps TRBD1 (6 bases). The length of the CDR3 is 14 residues. V was shortened by 8 bases and J by 5 bases, with 15 bases between the two germline ends. The V gene's germline CDR1 is SNHLY and CDR2 FYNNEI.

This clone appeared a single time. The chain joins TRBV28 to TRBJ2-2, with a tentative D call TRBD2 (6 bases). V was trimmed by 8 bases and J by 0 bases, leaving 7 bases between them. Germline V gene data show CDR1 as MDHEN and CDR2 as SYDVKM. This CDR3 region has 13 residues. In nucleotides, the CDR3 is TGTGCCAGCGGAGGGCCGAACACCGGGGAGCTGTTTTTT. It codes for CASGGPNTGELFF.

The CDR3 region is CASSGRGLYNEQFF. The CDR3 DNA sequence: TGCGCCAGCAGCGGACGGGGACTCTACAATGAGCAGTTCTTC. The V gene is TRBV5-1, the J gene TRBJ2-1; tentative D call: TRBD2 (6 bases). V lost 4 bases, J lost 3 bases, and 11 bases lay in between. Looked up from germline, CDR1 is SGHRS and CDR2 is YFSETQ. CDR3 length: 14 residues.

The gene calls are TRBV28 and TRBJ1-4, with D tentatively TRBD1 (6 bases). CDR3 length: 19 residues. V lost 1 base and J lost 1, with 19 bases in between. Germline-derived CDR1 and CDR2 are MDHEN and SYDVKM. CDR3 DNA: TGTGCCAGCAGTTTATCTTACAGGGTGCGGTCTGGAACTAATGAAAAACTGTTTTTT. This translates into CASSLSYRVRSGTNEKLFF.

This clone has just one count. The chain couples TRBV5-1 to TRBJ2-5; tentatively, D is TRBD1 (6 bases). The ends were cut back, 7 bases at V and 6 bases at J, with 16 bases in the middle. This CDR3 contains 13 residues. Germline CDR1 SGHRS, CDR2 YFSETQ. The chain's CDR3 is CASSHRAVQTQYF. In DNA form, the CDR3 reads TGCGCCAGCTCACACAGGGCTGTACAGACCCAGTACTTC.

The chain has TRBV28 and TRBJ1-5; TRBD1 matches at 9 bases. The CDR3 is 14 amino acids. Per the germline V gene, CDR1 is MDHEN and CDR2 is SYDVKM. With 5 bases clipped from V and 6 bases from J, the junction kept 5 bases outside the gene matches. For the CDR3, the DNA is TGTGCCAGCAGTCGGTCGACAGGGGGTCAGCCCCAGCATTTT. Translated: CASSRSTGGQPQHF.

This chain links TRBV29-1 with TRBJ2-1, with 7 bases aligning to TRBD2. The junction had 13 bases not matched to a gene; V was cut back by 4 bases and J by 10 bases. Germline CDR1 reads SQVTM; CDR2 reads ANQGSEA. This CDR3 contains 14 residues. The CDR3 region has the DNA TGCAGCGTTGGTCGCTCTAGCGGCGGGGACGAGCAGTTCTTC. This sequence encodes CSVGRSSGGDEQFF.

The V and J genes are TRBV5-4 and TRBJ1-1, with 11 bases identical to TRBD1. The CDR3 has 13 residues. CDR1 SGHNT and CDR2 YYREEE come from the germline V gene (reference sequence). The junction had 8 bases not matched to a gene; V was cut back by 5 bases and J by 11 bases. CDR3 in amino acids: CASRPDRGRHAFF. The CDR3 DNA is TGTGCCAGCAGACCGGACAGGGGGCGTCATGCTTTCTTT.

J is TRBJ2-1 and V is TRBV12-3 or TRBV12-4; D might be TRBD2 (6 bases). Between the trimmed V and J ends, which lost 7 bases and 10 bases, there was a span of 17 bases. This CDR3 has 13 residues. CDR3 in DNA: TGTGCCAGCACCCTATGGGGGACTGAAGAGCAGTTCTTC. Protein product: CASTLWGTEEQFF.